The 19 T cell receptor beta chains given below trace back to one sample, sequenced in a study of CD8+CD57+ T cells in acquired aplastic anemia. TCR beta VDJ combinations and CDR3 sequences were profiled from genomic DNA. TCRdb processed the reads anew with MiXCR; each CDR3 protein has one entry. The repertoire holds around 430,000 distinct CDR3 sequences, with approximately 32% as singletons. Selection for sequencing was limited to patients who had shown CD8+CD57+ cell expansion by flow cytometry. Sample: sorted CD4+, CD8+, or CD8+CD57+ T cells (not recorded which) from PBMCs. Receptor source: a human donor with aplastic anemia.

In this sample, this clonotype turned up a few times. The V and J genes are TRBV11-1 and TRBJ2-1; D assignment may be TRBD1 or TRBD2 (5 bases each). Germline V gene data show CDR1 as SGHAT and CDR2 as FQDESV (reference sequence). The CDR3 consists of 16 residues. V was trimmed by 5 bases and J by 7 bases, leaving 21 bases between them. CDR3 protein: CASSKILTGTGNEQFF. DNA for the CDR3: TGTGCCAGCAGCAAAATCTTGACGGGGACGGGGAATGAGCAGTTCTTC.

The chain has TRBV11-2 and TRBJ2-1, with 7 bases that match TRBD2. This CDR3 region has 16 residues. V shed 5 bases and J 8 bases; nucleotides not matched to a gene: 15. Germline V CDR1 and CDR2: SGHAT, FQNNGV. The DNA for the CDR3 is TGTGCCAGCAGCGCACAAGGGACTATCCGCGGTCATGAGCAGTTCTTC. Its protein product is CASSAQGTIRGHEQFF.

The sample holds many counts of this clonotype. The genes are TRBV15 and TRBJ1-1; possible D gene TRBD1, 6 bases. There are 15 residues in the CDR3. Per germline, CDR1 LNHNV and CDR2 YYDKDF (reference sequence). V was cut by 0 bases and J by 0 bases, with 8 bases left in between. The CDR3 sequence: CATSRDRGLNTEAFF. The CDR3 region has the DNA TGTGCCACCAGCAGAGATCGGGGGCTGAACACTGAAGCTTTCTTT.

V gene TRBV3-1 combines with J gene TRBJ1-5, with TRBD1 as a possible D gene (6 bases). V gave up 0 bases and J gave up 6 bases, with 18 bases separating them. In germline, CDR1 is LGHDT, CDR2 YNNKEL (reference sequence). This CDR3 comprises 17 residues. CDR3 in amino acids: CASSQDPVWAGVQPQHF. The CDR3 DNA reads TGTGCCAGCAGCCAAGATCCGGTTTGGGCAGGGGTTCAGCCCCAGCATTTT.

In regard to this clonotype: A read error may explain this, as a much larger clone is one base away. J is TRBJ1-6 and V is TRBV14; TRBD1 matches 7 bases. From germline, CDR1 is SGHDN and CDR2 FVKESK. The CDR3 is 14 residues long. The CDR3 DNA follows: TGTCCCAGCAGCGGAACAGGGGACAATTCACCCCTCCACTTT. Its translation: CPSSGTGDNSPLHF.

CDR3 loop: CAISRDTGGYTF. CDR3 sequence (DNA): TGTGCCATCAGCCGCGACACTGGAGGCTACACCTTC. V usage is TRBV10-3 and J usage is TRBJ1-2; the D is unclear. Germline CDR1 and CDR2: ENHRY and SYGVKD. The CDR3 is 12 amino acids. V was pared by 6 bases and J by 8 bases, with 13 bases between.

In this sample, this clonotype turned up many times. This sequence joins TRBV29-1 and TRBJ1-2; D remains unclear. Per the germline V gene, CDR1 is SQVTM and CDR2 is ANQGSEA. Trimming removed 4 bases from V and 0 bases from J, with 9 bases in between. This CDR3 is 13 amino acids long. The CDR3 spells CSVGHTSNYGYTF. In nucleotides, the CDR3 is TGCAGCGTTGGTCACACGTCTAACTATGGCTACACCTTC.

As regards this clonotype: This may be a read error, as it is one base from a much larger clone. The chain joins TRBV10-3 to TRBJ2-7; D might be TRBD1 or TRBD2, each matching 6 bases. This CDR3 comprises 13 residues. Between the trimmed V and J ends, which lost 6 bases and 2 bases, there was a span of 11 bases. The germline gives CDR1 ENHRY, CDR2 SYGVKD. CDR3 DNA: TGTGCCATCAGGCGGGACAATACCTACGAGCAGTACTTC. It codes for CAIRRDNTYEQYF.

In this sample, this clonotype turned up a few times. V and J are TRBV7-2 and TRBJ1-4, with 9 bases aligning to TRBD1. Germline V CDR1 and CDR2: SGHTA, FQGNSA. Trimming at V came to 8 bases and at J to 7 bases, leaving 5 bases not matched to a gene. The CDR3 runs 13 residues. The CDR3 is CASGPDRGEKLFF. DNA for the CDR3: TGTGCCAGCGGCCCGGACAGGGGTGAAAAACTGTTTTTT.

This clonotype was counted at least ten times. This chain uses TRBV2 with TRBJ2-7; 8 nucleotides align to TRBD1. The CDR3 is 14 amino acids. V trimming: 8 bases; J trimming: 5 bases; junction bases outside the gene matches: 11. From germline, CDR1 is SNHLY and CDR2 FYNNEI. The CDR3 protein is CASQGQGAFHEQYF. In DNA form, the CDR3 reads TGTGCCAGCCAAGGACAGGGAGCGTTCCACGAGCAGTACTTC.

This clonotype was detected many times. The chain uses TRBV20-1 and TRBJ2-7; 8 positions agree with TRBD2. Germline V gene data show CDR1 as DFQATT and CDR2 as SNEGSKA (reference sequence). V lost 5 bases, J lost 2 bases, and 14 bases stayed unmatched. CDR3 length: 16 amino acids. The CDR3 nucleotides are TGCAGTGCTTGGCGTCGGGAGGGTTCGGTTCCCTACGAGCAGTACTTC. Protein product: CSAWRREGSVPYEQYF.

The chain carries TRBV28 and TRBJ1-5, with a possible D match to TRBD1 (5 bases). CDR3 length equals 17 residues. Looked up from germline, CDR1 is MDHEN and CDR2 is SYDVKM. With 6 bases removed from V and 3 bases from J, the gap between germline ends came to 21 bases. CDR3 coding DNA: TGTGCCAGCAGCTCTCCCGGGGGACGGATGCTCAATCAGCCCCAGCATTTT. Translated, it gives CASSSPGGRMLNQPQHF.

The chain combines TRBV7-9 with TRBJ2-1, with D hard to call. V was cut by 5 bases and J by 7 bases, with 12 bases left in between. The CDR3 is 13 amino acids. Germline values: CDR1 SEHNR, CDR2 FQNEAQ (reference sequence). CDR3 nucleotide sequence: TGTGCCAGCAGCCGAACTCAGGCAAATGAGCAGTTCTTC. Translating it yields CASSRTQANEQFF.

This clonotype was recorded a few times. The chain is built from TRBV15 and TRBJ2-3; 16 bases line up with TRBD2. Germline V gene data show CDR1 as LNHNV and CDR2 as YYDKDF (reference sequence). V lost 4 bases, J lost 6 bases, and 4 bases stayed unmatched. CDR3 length equals 16 residues. The CDR3 spells CATSTKGLAGGDTQYF. As DNA, the CDR3 is TGTGCCACCAGCACCAAGGGACTAGCGGGAGGGGATACGCAGTATTTT. Variable domain in full (rest from reference TRBV15 and TRBJ2-3): DAMVIQNPRYQVTQFGKPVTLSCSQTLNHNVMYWYQQKSSQAPKLLFHYYDKDFNNEADTPDNFQSRRPNTSFCFLDIRSPGLGDTAMYLCATSTKGLAGGDTQYFGPGTRLTVL.

This clonotype was seen many times. This chain connects TRBV5-8 to TRBJ1-6; D unclear. Germline lookup yields CDR1 SGHTS and CDR2 YDEGEE. The CDR3 is made up of 13 amino acids. V was cut by 6 bases and J by 7 bases, with 11 bases left in between. The CDR3 protein is CASIWDWNSPLHF. CDR3 in DNA: TGTGCCAGCATCTGGGATTGGAATTCACCCCTCCACTTT.

In this sample, this clonotype turned up many times. The chain couples TRBV20-1 to TRBJ2-7; D is tentatively TRBD1 or TRBD2 (5 bases each). Germline assignment: CDR1 DFQATT and CDR2 SNEGSKA (reference sequence). The CDR3 is 15 residues long. The V end was cut by 4 bases, the J end by 6 bases, with 22 bases between. Here the CDR3 DNA reads TGCAGTGCTACCGTCGAACCTCCCGGGGCATCCGAGCAGTACTTC. It is translated as CSATVEPPGASEQYF.

This clonotype was counted many times. This chain uses TRBV11-1 with TRBJ1-6, with TRBD1 as a possible D gene (6 bases). CDR3 length equals 13 residues. With 6 bases removed from V and 4 bases from J, the gap between germline ends came to 7 bases. Germline V gene sequence: CDR1 SGHAT, CDR2 FQDESV (reference sequence). The CDR3 DNA is TGTGCCAGCAGTGACAGGTATAATTCACCCCTCCACTTT. Amino acid sequence: CASSDRYNSPLHF.

The chain uses TRBV20-1 and TRBJ1-5, with 10 bases identical to TRBD1. V lost 6 bases, J lost 7 bases, and 12 bases stayed unmatched. CDR1 is DFQATT, CDR2 SNEGSKA, per germline (reference sequence). The CDR3 is 15 residues long. The CDR3 loop reads CSATNGQGVGQPQHF. DNA of the CDR3: TGCAGTGCAACAAACGGACAGGGGGTGGGCCAGCCCCAGCATTTT.

In this sample, this clonotype turned up many times. The V gene is TRBV19, the J gene TRBJ1-3; D might be TRBD1 (6 bases). Trimming removed 3 bases from V and 4 bases from J, with 16 bases in between. CDR3 length: 16 residues. The germline gives CDR1 LNHDA, CDR2 SQIVND (reference sequence). The CDR3 DNA is TGTGCCAGTAGTATTGAGTCGGGGGCGCGGGGAAACACCATATATTTT. Protein product: CASSIESGARGNTIYF.